Listed below are T cell receptor beta chains from one sample, sequenced in a study of beta chain features in type 1 diabetes. Clones were sequenced by immunoSEQ multiplex PCR, and TCRdb holds only the in-frame ones, with some missing. This sample has under 800,000 clones, with roughly 16% found just once. Sequenced input: naive CD4+ T cells from blood. All receptors come from a man aged 18 to 30 in good health. Both conserved end residues are part of each CDR3. D genes are given only for firm matches. Clone size, where shown, is once, few, many, or a class for clones that have expanded.

clone_size j_call v_call d_call cdr3_nt cdr3_aa
few TRBJ2-7 TRBV5-1 TRBD2 TGCGCCAGCAGCTTGGCGATAGCGGGAAAACACGAGCAGTACTTC CASSLAIAGKHEQYF
NA TRBJ1-5 TRBV9 NA TGTGCCAGCAGCGTAGGTCGGGGAGATCAGCCCCAGCATTTT CASSVGRGDQPQHF
few TRBJ2-1 TRBV28 TRBD1 TGTGCCAGCAGGTCCACAGGGGGCGCCGAACAGTTCTTC CASRSTGGAEQFF
NA TRBJ1-2 TRBV19 NA TGTGCCAGTAGTATGCGGGGGGCTGGCTATGGCTACACCTTC CASSMRGAGYGYTF
NA TRBJ2-7 TRBV7-2 TRBD2 TGTGCCAGCAGCTCGGGACTAGCGGGATTTTACGAGCAGTACTTC CASSSGLAGFYEQYF
NA TRBJ1-2 TRBV4-1 NA TGCGCCAGCACCAACAGGCTAAGAAACTATGGCTACACCTTC CASTNRLRNYGYTF
NA TRBJ2-7 TRBV23-1 NA TGCGCCAGCAGTCAGCAACCGCGAAGCTCATGGGAGCAGTACTTC CASSQQPRSSWEQYF
few TRBJ1-6 TRBV4-2 NA TGTGCCAGCAGCCAAGAGTCCGGGACTGTCAATTCACCCCTCCACTTT CASSQESGTVNSPLHF
NA TRBJ1-2 TRBV7-9 NA TGTGCCAGCAGCACGGGCCCGAACTATGGCTACACCTTC CASSTGPNYGYTF
NA TRBJ2-7 TRBV15 TRBD2 TGTGCCACCAGCAGAGAACGTGCGGGGGGAGCCTACAAGCAGTACTTC CATSRERAGGAYKQYF
few TRBJ2-6 TRBV4-3 NA TGCGCCAGCAGCTCCGGGAACTCTGGGGCCAACGTCCTGACTTTC CASSSGNSGANVLTF
few TRBJ1-4 TRBV25-1 TRBD1 TGTGCCAGCAGCGACATCGGACAGGGGGCTAATGAAAAACTGTTTTTT CASSDIGQGANEKLFF
few TRBJ2-1 TRBV4-1 TRBD2 TGCGCCAGCAGCCAAGAGGGGGGACTAGCGCTAAGCTCCTACAATGAGCAGTTCTTC CASSQEGGLALSSYNEQFF
NA TRBJ1-5 TRBV7-2 NA TGTGCCAGCAGCTACGGGCGGAGCAATCAGCCCCAGCATTTT CASSYGRSNQPQHF
NA TRBJ1-1 TRBV30 NA TGTGCCTGGAGTCCGCAGGGGACACCGAACACTGAAGCTTTCTTT CAWSPQGTPNTEAFF
NA TRBJ2-7 TRBV19 NA TGTGCCAGTAGTCCGCGGACTTCGACGAGCTACGAGCAGTACTTC CASSPRTSTSYEQYF
few TRBJ1-1 TRBV5-8 NA TGTGCCAGCAGATCCGGACCGACGAACACTGAAGCTTTCTTT CASRSGPTNTEAFF
few TRBJ2-1 TRBV11-2 NA TGTGCCAGCAGCCCCGGGACCTGGAGCAGAAATGAGCAGTTCTTC CASSPGTWSRNEQFF
few TRBJ1-2 TRBV28 NA TGTGCCAGTACGAGTAGTGGTAGGGTTGGTGGCTACACCTTC CASTSSGRVGGYTF